These 30 T cell receptor beta chains share one sample of origin, sequenced in a study of breast tumors, draining lymph nodes, adjacent tissues (TCRdb year 2016). Lymph node samples were obtained from the axillary draining lymph nodes of breast cancer patients. The receptor library was made with multiplex PCR. TCRdb records Illumina HiSeq 2000 as the sequencer. Starting from the raw public reads, TCRdb applied fastp trimming at Q25, assembled clones with MiXCR and retained in-frame beta chains. Entries are consolidated by CDR3 protein sequence, retaining the most common genes and DNA. A total of over 200,000 distinct CDR3 sequences appear in this sample, roughly a third of them only once. The biggest ten clones account for about 3.9% of the sample. The sample consisted of axillary lymph node tissue. Receptors were obtained from a female donor with breast cancer. Some clones in this sample may be carry-over from other donors' samples.

This chain joins TRBV15 and TRBJ1-2; 7 positions agree with TRBD1. The CDR3 is 16 residues long. V was pared by 3 bases and J by 0 bases, with 7 bases of the junction left unmatched. Per germline, CDR1 LNHNV and CDR2 YYDKDF (reference sequence). The CDR3 coding sequence is TGTGCCACCAGCAGTGCCCTGGGACAGTCTAACTATGGCTACACCTTC. Translated, it gives CATSSALGQSNYGYTF. The variable domain in full, completed from reference TRBV15 and TRBJ1-2, reads DAMVIQNPRYQVTQFGKPVTLSCSQTLNHNVMYWYQQKSSQAPKLLFHYYDKDFNNEADTPDNFQSRRPNTSFCFLDIRSPGLGDTAMYLCATSSALGQSNYGYTFGSGTRLTVV.

This clonotype was seen many times. This rearrangement joins TRBV9 to TRBJ2-1, with 10 bases identical to TRBD1. Trimming at V came to 3 bases and at J to 5 bases, leaving 5 bases not matched to a gene. The CDR3 is made up of 15 amino acids. From germline, CDR1 is SGDLS and CDR2 YYNGEE. The DNA of the CDR3 is TGTGCCAGCAGCGCGGGACAGGGGTGGGACAATGAGCAGTTCTTC. Its protein product is CASSAGQGWDNEQFF.

Remarks on this clonotype: A much larger clone is a single base away; this may be a read error. The final CDR3 position lacks the conserved phenylalanine or tryptophan, pointing to a likely read error. The chain employs TRBV11-3 and TRBJ2-7; D not certain. CDR3 size: 12 residues. Trimming cost V 5 bases and J 2 bases, with 7 bases left between them. Germline V gene lookup returns CDR1 SGHNT and CDR2 YENEEA. CDR3 sequence (DNA): TGTGCCAGCAGCCTCCCCCCCTACGAGCAGTACTAC. This translates into CASSLPPYEQYY.

This clonotype was recorded at least ten times. The chain uses TRBV7-2 and TRBJ2-7, with D possibly matching TRBD2 (5 bases). CDR1 is SGHTA and CDR2 is FQGNSA in the germline V gene. Trimming removed 5 bases from V and 6 bases from J, with 17 bases in between. The CDR3 covers 14 residues. The CDR3 DNA reads as TGTGCCAGCAGCCGCTCGATAGGACTCTCCGAGCAGTACTTC. Its translation: CASSRSIGLSEQYF.

This clonotype was detected ten times or more. This chain connects TRBV9 to TRBJ2-3; D is uncertain. The germline V gene has CDR1 SGDLS and CDR2 YYNGEE. The CDR3 totals 16 residues. The V end was cut by 0 bases, the J end by 2 bases, with 13 bases between. The DNA for the CDR3 is TGTGCCAGCAGCGTAGAGCCAGCTACTTCCACAGATACGCAGTATTTT. Its protein is CASSVEPATSTDTQYF. The whole variable domain, remainder taken from reference TRBV9 and TRBJ2-3, is DSGVTQTPKHLITATGQRVTLRCSPRSGDLSVYWYQQSLDQGLQFLIQYYNGEERAKGNILERFSAQQFPDLHSELNLSSLELGDSALYFCASSVEPATSTDTQYFGPGTRLTVL.

In its sample, this clonotype was seen many times. The chain links TRBV9 to TRBJ2-1; unclear D gene. Germline V lookup: CDR1 SGDLS, CDR2 YYNGEE. The CDR3 extends over 13 amino acids. The V end was cut by 0 bases, the J end by 5 bases, with 6 bases between. The CDR3 reads CASSVAYDNEQFF. The CDR3 DNA reads as TGTGCCAGCAGCGTAGCGTATGACAATGAGCAGTTCTTC.

Comments on this clonotype: The junction does not match germline at one end; this may be a read error. The chain couples TRBV20-1 to TRBJ2-3, with 8 bases aligning to TRBD2. This CDR3 contains 16 residues. Germline V gene lookup returns CDR1 DFQATT and CDR2 SNEGSKA (reference sequence). CDR3 nucleotides: TGCAATGCTACCGCCTGGGTAGCGGGGTTAGCAGATACGCAGTATTTT. Protein product: CNATAWVAGLADTQYF.

A remark on this clonotype: A read error may explain this, as a much larger clone is one base away. This chain connects TRBV7-6 to TRBJ2-1; 10 bases are a match to TRBD2. The CDR3 runs 18 residues. Germline CDR1 and CDR2: SGHVS and FNYEAQ. The CDR3 region is CASSTRFRGSGRDNGQFF. In DNA, the CDR3 is TGTGCCAGCAGCACCCGGTTTAGGGGGAGCGGGAGGGACAATGGGCAGTTCTTC.

This clonotype was recorded a few times. The rearrangement links TRBV7-9 to TRBJ1-6; no reliable D call. V was pared by 1 base and J by 4 bases, with 8 bases between. In germline, CDR1 is SEHNR, CDR2 FQNEAQ (reference sequence). The CDR3 totals 15 residues. The CDR3, as DNA: TGTGCCAGCAGCTTAGGATCAGGTTATAATTCACCCCTCCACTTT. This translates into CASSLGSGYNSPLHF.

In this sample, this clonotype turned up many times. The chain carries TRBV29-1 and TRBJ2-7; no clear D. Trimming stripped 2 bases from V and 2 bases from J, with 7 bases between. The V gene's germline CDR1 is SQVTM and CDR2 ANQGSEA. The CDR3 has 12 residues. CDR3 residues: CSVESGTYEQYF. For the CDR3, the DNA is TGCAGCGTTGAATCTGGAACCTACGAGCAGTACTTC.

In its sample, this clonotype was seen many times. The chain has TRBV12-3 or TRBV12-4 and TRBJ1-2; D unresolved. The V end lost 2 bases, the J end lost 4 bases, and 8 bases lay between the germline ends. This CDR3 has 13 amino acids. CDR3 sequence: CASSLKLRYGYTF. DNA of the CDR3: TGTGCCAGCAGTTTAAAATTGCGCTATGGCTACACCTTC.

This clonotype was observed many times. The chain has TRBV6-4 and TRBJ2-1; TRBD2 aligns across 11 bases. The CDR3 covers 16 residues. After removal of 2 bases from V and 6 bases from J, the junction contained 6 bases not matched to a gene. In germline, CDR1 is MRHNA, CDR2 SNTAGT. CDR3 amino acids: CASSDIAGGPVNEQFF. CDR3 in DNA: TGTGCCAGCAGTGACATAGCGGGAGGGCCGGTCAATGAGCAGTTCTTC.

The V gene is TRBV24-1, the J gene TRBJ1-2, with 8 bases that match TRBD1. The germline CDR1 and CDR2 sequences are KGHDR and SFDVKD. J gave up 7 bases and V 5 bases, and 8 bases lay outside the gene matches. The CDR3 sequence is 14 residues long. The CDR3 DNA reads as TGTGCCACCAGTGCTGAGGACAGGGCTAGTGGCTACACCTTC. It yields the protein CATSAEDRASGYTF.

Points on this clonotype: A read error may explain this, as a much larger clone is one base away. The gene calls are TRBV3-1 and TRBJ1-4; D not certain. Germline assignment: CDR1 LGHDT and CDR2 YNNKEL (reference sequence). The CDR3 covers 13 residues. V was shortened by 4 bases and J by 0 bases, with 3 bases between the two germline ends. This CDR3 is CASSRATNEKLFF. Written as DNA, the CDR3 is TGTGCCAGCAGCCGGGCAACTAATGAAAAACTGTTTTTT.

In regard to this clonotype: Since a much larger clone is just one base distant, this may be a read error. The rearrangement joins TRBV5-8 to TRBJ2-3, with D tentatively TRBD1 or TRBD2 (5 bases each). Deletions cut 3 bases from V and 5 bases from J, with 13 bases between. This CDR3 has 14 amino acids. Germline CDR1 is SGHTS and CDR2 is YDEGEE. CDR3 nucleotides: TGTGCCAGCAGCTATATTGGGGCGGGAGATACGCAGTATTTT. This encodes CASSYIGAGDTQYF.

The genes are TRBV5-5 and TRBJ2-7; TRBD2 agrees at 8 bases. V lost 6 bases to trimming and J lost 4 bases; unmatched junction nucleotides: 27. CDR3 length equals 20 residues. Germline values: CDR1 SGHKS, CDR2 YYEKEE (reference sequence). CDR3 nucleotide sequence: TGTGCCAGCAAACAACCGGGACTAGGATTAGTGGGGGAGCTGTTTTACGAGCAGTACTTC. It specifies CASKQPGLGLVGELFYEQYF.

This clonotype was counted at least ten times. The V call is TRBV12-3 or TRBV12-4, the J call TRBJ2-1, with a possible D match to TRBD2 (6 bases). The V end lost 7 bases, the J end lost 7 bases, and 20 bases lay between the germline ends. There are 15 residues in the CDR3. In DNA form, the CDR3 reads TGTGCCAGCAAGACTAGTTTTGTAGGATTGAATGAGCAGTTCTTC. This encodes CASKTSFVGLNEQFF.

The sample holds many counts of this clonotype. V gene TRBV19 combines with J gene TRBJ2-1; 7 bases are a match to TRBD2. Germline CDR1 reads LNHDA; CDR2 reads SQIVND (reference sequence). Losses at the gene ends were 5 bases for V and 8 bases for J; bases not matched to a gene: 9. This CDR3 is 14 amino acids long. As DNA, the CDR3 is TGTGCCAGTAGTTCCCGGACTAGAACGGATGAGCAGTTCTTC. As protein: CASSSRTRTDEQFF. Full variable domain (rest looked up from reference TRBV19 and TRBJ2-1): DGGITQSPKYLFRKEGQNVTLSCEQNLNHDAMYWYRQDPGQGLRLIYYSQIVNDFQKGDIAEGYSVSREKKESFPLTVTSAQKNPTAFYLCASSSRTRTDEQFFGPGTRLTVL.

This clonotype was observed many times. This sequence joins TRBV5-1 and TRBJ2-1; 9 bases fit TRBD1. CDR1 is SGHRS, CDR2 YFSETQ, per germline. With 3 bases clipped from V and 6 bases from J, the junction kept 4 bases outside the gene matches. The CDR3 has 14 amino acids. CDR3: CASSSGQGFNEQFF. The DNA for the CDR3 is TGCGCCAGCAGCTCGGGACAGGGTTTCAATGAGCAGTTCTTC.

This clonotype appeared many times. The chain combines TRBV6-6 with TRBJ2-7; 12 nucleotides line up with TRBD2. The CDR3 covers 18 residues. Germline lookup yields CDR1 MNHNY and CDR2 SVGAGI (reference sequence). Trimming cost V 2 bases and J 3 bases; bases outside gene matches: 11. The CDR3 sequence is CASSYLVRTSGRFYEQYF. In DNA, the CDR3 is TGTGCCAGCAGTTACCTCGTACGAACTAGCGGGAGGTTCTACGAGCAGTACTTC.

The gene calls are TRBV20-1 and TRBJ2-6; 11 bases align to TRBD2. The CDR3 is made up of 18 amino acids. Trimming removed 2 bases from V and 4 bases from J; junction bases left unmatched: 10. In germline, CDR1 is DFQATT, CDR2 SNEGSKA (reference sequence). This CDR3 reads CSARKVSGGDVGANVLTF. The CDR3 nucleotides are TGCAGTGCTAGAAAAGTTAGCGGGGGGGACGTGGGGGCCAACGTCCTGACTTTC.

V usage is TRBV2 and J usage is TRBJ1-3; D call uncertain. This CDR3 is 16 amino acids long. Germline loops: CDR1 SNHLY, CDR2 FYNNEI. V dropped 7 bases and J dropped 0 bases, with 16 bases sitting between them. CDR3: CASTLVGASSGNTIYF. The CDR3 DNA follows: TGTGCCAGCACCCTGGTGGGCGCCTCCTCTGGAAACACCATATATTTT.

This clonotype was detected many times. This rearrangement joins TRBV7-6 to TRBJ2-1; 10 bases map to TRBD2. Germline CDR1 reads SGHVS; CDR2 reads FNYEAQ. The V gene end was trimmed by 4 bases and the J gene end by 4 bases; junction bases not matched to a gene: 4. The CDR3 covers 15 residues. The CDR3 coding sequence is TGTGCCAGCAGCTCCGGGACTAGCGATTACAATGAGCAGTTCTTC. The encoded protein is CASSSGTSDYNEQFF.

This clonotype was counted at least ten times. The genes are TRBV2 and TRBJ2-1, with D perhaps matching TRBD1 (6 bases). CDR1 and CDR2 from the germline V gene are SNHLY and FYNNEI. The CDR3 consists of 16 residues. The V gene lost 4 bases and the J gene lost 7 bases, with 20 bases spanning the gap. CDR3 nucleotide sequence: TGTGCCAGCAGTGTAGCAGGGGTAAATATCCGAAATGAGCAGTTCTTC. Translated, it gives CASSVAGVNIRNEQFF.

There are many counts of this clonotype. The J gene is TRBJ2-1, the V gene TRBV9, with D uncertain. V was trimmed by 0 bases and J by 5 bases, leaving 12 bases between them. Germline-derived CDR1 and CDR2 are SGDLS and YYNGEE. The CDR3 length is 15 residues. The CDR3 here is CASSVGLDPDNEQFF. The CDR3 region has the DNA TGTGCCAGCAGCGTAGGTTTAGATCCGGACAATGAGCAGTTCTTC.

This clonotype was seen a handful of times. A read error is possible here, since a much larger clone lies one base away. The chain joins TRBV11-3 to TRBJ2-2; D is perhaps TRBD2 (5 bases). Deletions cut 3 bases from V and 6 bases from J, with 14 bases between. Germline V lookup: CDR1 SGHNT, CDR2 YENEEA. The CDR3 extends over 15 amino acids. As DNA, the CDR3 is TGTGCCAGCAGCTTGAGTCGGGGTTCGGCCGGGGAGCTGTTTTTT. As protein: CASSLSRGSAGELFF.

This clonotype was detected many times. The rearrangement uses TRBV4-3 and TRBJ1-5; D ambiguous. CDR1 and CDR2 (germline): LGHNA, YSLEER. This CDR3 region has 17 residues. V lost 0 bases, J lost 2 bases, and 14 bases lay in between. Here the CDR3 reads CASSQDLPGVGNQPQHF. CDR3 DNA: TGCGCCAGCAGCCAAGATCTTCCCGGTGTCGGCAATCAGCCCCAGCATTTT.

This clonotype was counted at least ten times. J is TRBJ2-6 and V is TRBV6-1; D is possibly TRBD1 (5 bases). This CDR3 is 15 amino acids long. Germline V gene sequence: CDR1 MNHNS, CDR2 SASEGT. V was shortened by 8 bases and J by 0 bases, with 11 bases between the two germline ends. The CDR3 DNA reads TGTGCCAGCGGACAAGGGTTCTCTGGGGCCAACGTCCTGACTTTC. Translation: CASGQGFSGANVLTF.

This clonotype was seen more than once but under ten times. A clone one base away is much larger, so this may be a read error. No conserved phenylalanine or tryptophan is present at the end of the CDR3, so a read error is the likely explanation. The rearrangement uses TRBV10-3 and TRBJ1-4; D possibly corresponds to TRBD1 (5 bases). The V end was cut by 11 bases, the J end by 4 bases, with 14 bases between. The germline gives CDR1 ENHRY, CDR2 SYGVKD. The CDR3 runs 13 residues. The CDR3 loop reads CASAPGDNEKLFL. CDR3 nucleotide sequence: TGTGCCTCGGCTCCGGGGGATAATGAAAAACTGTTTCTT.

As to this clonotype: A much bigger clone sits one base away, suggesting this may be a read error. The chain carries TRBV12-5 and TRBJ2-2; 8 bases map to TRBD1. The CDR3 is made up of 15 amino acids. The germline gives CDR1 LGHNT, CDR2 FRNRAP. Germline trimming cut 5 bases from V and 4 bases from J; bases unmatched to any gene: 6. This chain's CDR3 is CASGDGQGITGELFF. The CDR3 DNA is TGTGCTAGTGGTGACGGACAGGGTATCACCGGGGAGCTGTTTTTT.